This TCR beta chain comes out of a study of CD8 T cells in Susac syndrome. Study background: There were Susac syndrome patients who were therapy-naive at blood draw, others on corticosteroids, and others on intravenous immunoglobulin alone.

On this clonotype: Its cognate antigen is unknown.

CDR3 length: 18 residues. From germline, CDR1 is LNHNV and CDR2 YYDKDF (reference sequence). V dropped 0 bases and J dropped 1 base, with 15 bases sitting between them. The RNA, about 0.5 to 1 ug, was put through reverse transcription using random hexamers. The CDR3 of TCR beta was amplified by immunoSEQ multiplex PCR across 54 Vbeta and 13 Jbeta. Using its own MiXCR run on the immunoSEQ multiplex PCR reads, TCRdb lists one record per CDR3 protein. The data show some 240,000 distinct CDR3 sequences, 90% to 96% seen once. Study-level points and caveats: The authors found no clonal expansion in Susac syndrome CD4+ T cell repertoires.

The sample consisted of CD4+ T cells from PBMCs. This TCR was recovered from a human donor with Susac syndrome. V usage is TRBV15 and J usage is TRBJ2-2; tentative D call: TRBD1 (6 bases). CDR3 sequence: CATSRDLSKTGNTGELFF. The DNA of the CDR3 is TGTGCCACCAGCAGAGATTTAAGTAAGACAGGGAACACCGGGGAGCTGTTTTTT.